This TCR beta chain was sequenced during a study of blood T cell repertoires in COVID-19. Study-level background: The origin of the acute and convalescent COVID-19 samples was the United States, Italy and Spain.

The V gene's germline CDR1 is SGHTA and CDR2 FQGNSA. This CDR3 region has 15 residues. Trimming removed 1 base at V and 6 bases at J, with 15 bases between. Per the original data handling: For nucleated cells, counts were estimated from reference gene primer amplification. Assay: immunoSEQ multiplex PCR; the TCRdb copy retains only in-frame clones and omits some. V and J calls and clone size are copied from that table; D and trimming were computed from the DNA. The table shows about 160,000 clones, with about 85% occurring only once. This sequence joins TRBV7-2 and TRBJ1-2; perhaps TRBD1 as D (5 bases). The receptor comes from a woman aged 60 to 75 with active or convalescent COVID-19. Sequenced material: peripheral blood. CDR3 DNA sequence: TGTGCCAGCAGCTTAGGTCTAGGGGCGGGAGATGGCTACACCTTC. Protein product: CASSLGLGAGDGYTF.